Listed below are T cell receptor beta chains from one sample, sequenced in a study of shared clonotypes between healthy human individuals. Sequencing was performed with immunoSEQ multiplex PCR; in TCRdb, only in-frame clones are kept and a portion is missing. The sample carries roughly 2 million clones, around 95% recorded once. Sequencing was performed on naive CD4+ T cells sorted from blood. These receptors all come from a man between 18 and 35 years old in good health. The CDR3 runs from the conserved cysteine through the conserved F or W. The D gene is left open where the match is weak.

V,D,J,CDR3,DNA
TRBV2,-,TRBJ1-3,CASSDNRQVYSGNTIYF,TGTGCCAGCAGTGATAATCGACAGGTCTACTCTGGAAACACCATATATTTT
TRBV21-1,-,TRBJ1-2,CASLGHTPTDSQSRLYTF,TGTGCCAGTCTTGGCCACACACCCACAGACAGCCAGTCTCGGCTCTACACCTTC
TRBV6-5,-,TRBJ1-6,CASSSLQGYNSPLHF,TGTGCCAGCAGTTCCCTACAGGGATATAATTCACCCCTCCACTTT
TRBV2,-,TRBJ2-5,CASMELPQETQYF,TGTGCCAGCATGGAACTACCCCAAGAGACCCAGTACTTC
TRBV5-4,-,TRBJ2-5,CASSLGQGSGQETQYF,TGTGCCAGCAGCTTGGGGCAGGGAAGCGGCCAAGAGACCCAGTACTTC
TRBV29-1,-,TRBJ2-1,CSVGTAAYNEQFF,TGCAGCGTTGGCACCGCAGCCTACAATGAGCAGTTCTTC
TRBV28,-,TRBJ2-7,CASSSIWDDSYEQYF,TGTGCCAGCAGTTCTATATGGGACGACTCCTACGAGCAGTACTTC
TRBV30,-,TRBJ1-3,CAWSVFGRSDGNTIYF,TGTGCCTGGAGTGTCTTCGGACGGTCCGATGGAAACACCATATATTTT
TRBV4-1,-,TRBJ2-7,CASSQMLIPRQGGEQYF,TGCGCCAGCAGCCAAATGTTAATTCCGCGGCAGGGGGGCGAGCAGTACTTC
TRBV6-1,-,TRBJ2-7,CASSGYEQYF,TGTGCCAGCAGTGGTTACGAGCAGTACTTC
TRBV10-3,TRBD2,TRBJ2-3,CAISGLVGASGSPDTQYF,TGTGCCATCAGTGGATTGGTAGGGGCTAGCGGGAGCCCAGATACGCAGTATTTT
TRBV15,-,TRBJ2-3,CATSRDSRYTQYF,TGTGCCACCAGCAGAGATTCGCGGTATACGCAGTATTTT
TRBV19,-,TRBJ1-2,CASSREVLSNYGYTF,TGTGCCAGTTCCCGGGAAGTTCTGAGTAACTATGGCTACACCTTC
TRBV19,TRBD1,TRBJ1-3,CASIDSGGLGGNTIYF,TGTGCCTCTATCGATTCAGGGGGGCTAGGCGGAAACACCATATATTTT